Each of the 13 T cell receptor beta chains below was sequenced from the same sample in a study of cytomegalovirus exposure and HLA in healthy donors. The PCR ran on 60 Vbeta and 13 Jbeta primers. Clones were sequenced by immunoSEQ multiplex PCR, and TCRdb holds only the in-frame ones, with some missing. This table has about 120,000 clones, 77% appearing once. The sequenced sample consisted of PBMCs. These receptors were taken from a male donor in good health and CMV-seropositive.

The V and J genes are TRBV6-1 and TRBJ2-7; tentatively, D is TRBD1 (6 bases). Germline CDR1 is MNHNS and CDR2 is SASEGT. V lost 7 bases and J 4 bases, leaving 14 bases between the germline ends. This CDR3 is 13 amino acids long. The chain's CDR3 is CASMGWGRYEQYF. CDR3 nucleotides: TGTGCCAGCATGGGATGGGGGCGGTACGAGCAGTACTTC.

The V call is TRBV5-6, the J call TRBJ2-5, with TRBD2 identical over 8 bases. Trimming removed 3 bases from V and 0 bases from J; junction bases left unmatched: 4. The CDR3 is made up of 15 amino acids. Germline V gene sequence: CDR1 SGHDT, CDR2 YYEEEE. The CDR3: CASSSGGAHQETQYF. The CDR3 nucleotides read TGTGCCAGCAGCTCCGGGGGGGCCCACCAAGAGACCCAGTACTTC.

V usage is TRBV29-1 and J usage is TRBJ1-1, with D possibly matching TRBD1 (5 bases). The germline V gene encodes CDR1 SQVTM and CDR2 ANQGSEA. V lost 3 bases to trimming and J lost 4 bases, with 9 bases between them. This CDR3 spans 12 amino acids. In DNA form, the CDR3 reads TGCAGCGTTGAGCAGGGAGGCACTGAAGCTTTCTTT. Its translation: CSVEQGGTEAFF. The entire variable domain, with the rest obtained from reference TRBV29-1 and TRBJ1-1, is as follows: SAVISQKPSRDICQRGTSLTIQCQVDSQVTMMFWYRQQPGQSLTLIATANQGSEATYESGFVIDKFPISRPNLTFSTLTVSNMSPEDSSIYLCSVEQGGTEAFFGQGTRLTVV.

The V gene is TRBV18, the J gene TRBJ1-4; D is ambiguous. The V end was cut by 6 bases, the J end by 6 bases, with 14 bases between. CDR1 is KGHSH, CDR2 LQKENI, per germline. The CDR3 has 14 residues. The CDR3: CASSQESSDEKLFF. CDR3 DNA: TGTGCCAGCTCCCAGGAAAGTTCGGATGAAAAACTGTTTTTT.

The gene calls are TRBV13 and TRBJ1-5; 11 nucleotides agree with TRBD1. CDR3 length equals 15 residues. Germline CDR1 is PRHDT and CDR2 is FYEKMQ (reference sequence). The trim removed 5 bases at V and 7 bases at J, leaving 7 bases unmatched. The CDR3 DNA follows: TGTGCCAGCAGCCAGGGACAGGGGGTTGCCCAGCCCCAGCATTTT. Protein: CASSQGQGVAQPQHF.

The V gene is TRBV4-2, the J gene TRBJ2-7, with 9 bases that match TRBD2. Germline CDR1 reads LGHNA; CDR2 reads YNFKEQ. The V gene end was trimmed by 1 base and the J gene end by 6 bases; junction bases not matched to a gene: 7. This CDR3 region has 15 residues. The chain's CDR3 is CASSQGDSGGPEQYF. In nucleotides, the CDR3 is TGTGCCAGCAGCCAAGGGGATAGCGGGGGACCCGAGCAGTACTTC.

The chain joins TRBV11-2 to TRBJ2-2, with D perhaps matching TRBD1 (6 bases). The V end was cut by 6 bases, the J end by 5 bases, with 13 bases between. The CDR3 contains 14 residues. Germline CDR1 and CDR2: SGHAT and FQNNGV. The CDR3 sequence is CASRIMGATGELFF. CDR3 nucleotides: TGTGCCAGCAGGATTATGGGGGCTACCGGGGAGCTGTTTTTT.

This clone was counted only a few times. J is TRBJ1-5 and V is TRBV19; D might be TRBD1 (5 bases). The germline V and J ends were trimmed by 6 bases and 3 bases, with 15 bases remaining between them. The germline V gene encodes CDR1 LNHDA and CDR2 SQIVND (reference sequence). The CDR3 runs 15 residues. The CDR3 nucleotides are TGTGCCAGTAGGCACGGGACTTCACTCAATCAGCCCCAGCATTTT. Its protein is CASRHGTSLNQPQHF.

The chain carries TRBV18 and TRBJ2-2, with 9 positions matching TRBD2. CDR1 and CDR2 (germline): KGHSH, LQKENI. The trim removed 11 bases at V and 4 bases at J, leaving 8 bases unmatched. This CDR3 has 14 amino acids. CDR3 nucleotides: TGTGCCGCGGGGCTAGCGGGATTCACCGGGGAGCTGTTTTTT. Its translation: CAAGLAGFTGELFF.

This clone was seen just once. The CDR3 nucleotides are TGTGCCAGCAGCTTAAGCGGGGACAGCAATCAGCCCCAGCATTTT. Amino acid sequence: CASSLSGDSNQPQHF. The chain is built from TRBV11-2 and TRBJ1-5; D perhaps matches TRBD1 (5 bases). V was pared by 2 bases and J by 1 base, with 9 bases between. Germline CDR1 SGHAT, CDR2 FQNNGV. The CDR3 consists of 15 residues.

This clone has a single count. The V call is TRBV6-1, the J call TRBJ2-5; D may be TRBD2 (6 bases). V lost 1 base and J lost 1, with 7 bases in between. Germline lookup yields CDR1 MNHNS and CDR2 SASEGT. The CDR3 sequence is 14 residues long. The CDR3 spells CASSEEGGQETQYF. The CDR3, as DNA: TGTGCCAGCAGTGAAGAGGGAGGCCAAGAGACCCAGTACTTC.

The CDR3 sequence: CASSDRNTEAFF. Written as DNA, the CDR3 is TGTGCCAGTTCCGACAGGAACACTGAAGCTTTCTTT. The genes are TRBV19 and TRBJ1-1; D may be TRBD1 (5 bases). CDR1 is LNHDA and CDR2 is SQIVND in the germline V gene (reference sequence). The CDR3 covers 12 residues. Trimming took 8 bases from V and 1 from J, leaving 8 bases between them.

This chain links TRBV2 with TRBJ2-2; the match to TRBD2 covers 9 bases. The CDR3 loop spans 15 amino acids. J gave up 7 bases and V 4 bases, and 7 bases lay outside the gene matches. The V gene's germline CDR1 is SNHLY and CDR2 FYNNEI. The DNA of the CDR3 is TGTGCCAGCAGTGGGGTAGCGGGGGCGGTCGGGGAGCTGTTTTTT. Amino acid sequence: CASSGVAGAVGELFF.